This is a list of T cell receptor beta chains from one sample in a study of beta chain features in type 1 diabetes. Sequencing used immunoSEQ multiplex PCR; TCRdb keeps in-frame clones, though not all of them. The table records about 330,000 clones, 11% of them present only once. Sequencing input: naive CD4+ T cells from blood. The receptors come from a woman aged 25-40 years in good health. Both conserved end residues are part of each CDR3. D genes are given only for firm matches. Expanded clones get a size class; other rows say once, few or many, or leave the size out.

TRBD2	few	TRBJ2-1	TRBV30	CAWVSGRAYNEQFF	TGTGCTTGGGTAAGCGGGAGGGCGTACAATGAGCAGTTCTTC
TRBD1	few	TRBJ1-2	TRBV5-1	CASSWGTGGNYGYTF	TGCGCCAGCAGCTGGGGGACAGGGGGAAACTATGGCTACACCTTC
NA	NA	TRBJ2-3	TRBV15	CATQTRDTQYF	TGTGCCACACAGACCAGGGATACGCAGTATTTT
TRBD2	few	TRBJ2-5	TRBV5-1	CASSITGTSAGETQYF	TGCGCCAGCAGCATAACGGGGACTAGCGCTGGAGAGACCCAGTACTTC
NA	NA	TRBJ1-5	TRBV7-2	CASSLRRDQPQHF	TGTGCCAGCAGCTTGCGGCGGGATCAGCCCCAGCATTTT
NA	few	TRBJ2-3	TRBV4-2	CASSQAEVLTTDTQYF	TGTGCCAGCAGCCAAGCTGAAGTACTCACCACAGATACGCAGTATTTT
TRBD1	few	TRBJ2-5	TRBV6-5	CASSRHRGIMETQYF	TGTGCCAGCAGTCGCCACAGGGGGATTATGGAGACCCAGTACTTC
TRBD1	NA	TRBJ2-7	TRBV29-1	CSVGSGTGPREQYF	TGCAGCGTTGGATCCGGGACAGGGCCCCGCGAGCAGTACTTC
TRBD1	few	TRBJ2-7	TRBV28	CASSPSGTGSFGEQYF	TGTGCCAGCAGTCCTTCGGGGACAGGGTCGTTTGGCGAGCAGTACTTC
NA	NA	TRBJ2-1	TRBV4-1	CASSQGSGTYNEQFF	TGCGCCAGCAGCCAAGGGAGCGGTACCTACAATGAGCAGTTCTTC
TRBD2	few	TRBJ2-3	TRBV4-3	CASSQEWRESDTQYF	TGCGCCAGCAGCCAAGAGTGGCGGGAGTCAGATACGCAGTATTTT
TRBD1	NA	TRBJ2-1	TRBV7-3	CASSDQTGGNLFF	TGTGCCAGCAGCGATCAGACAGGGGGAAATCTGTTCTTC
TRBD2	few	TRBJ2-3	TRBV7-2	CASSGTGRTGADTQYF	TGTGCCAGCAGCGGCACCGGGAGGACGGGGGCAGATACGCAGTATTTT
TRBD2	few	TRBJ2-1	TRBV4-3	CASSPLSAGVGNEQFF	TGCGCCAGCAGCCCCTTATCTGCGGGAGTAGGCAATGAGCAGTTCTTC
NA	NA	TRBJ2-1	TRBV29-1	CSVVPGSNAYNEQFF	TGCAGCGTTGTGCCCGGGAGTAACGCCTACAATGAGCAGTTCTTC
TRBD2	NA	TRBJ2-5	TRBV27	CASRRLAGGRQETQYF	TGTGCCAGCAGGCGTCTAGCGGGAGGTCGTCAAGAGACCCAGTACTTC
TRBD2	NA	TRBJ2-7	TRBV18	CASSPQLAGENYEQYF	TGTGCCAGCTCACCGCAACTAGCGGGAGAGAACTACGAGCAGTACTTC
TRBD1	NA	TRBJ2-7	TRBV5-1	CASSLSGTGTYEQYF	TGCGCCAGCAGCTTGTCCGGGACAGGAACCTACGAGCAGTACTTC
NA	NA	TRBJ2-1	TRBV28	CATALDNEQFF	TGTGCCACCGCCTTAGACAATGAGCAGTTCTTC
TRBD1	few	TRBJ2-2	TRBV9	CASRRGTGGYTGELFF	TGTGCCAGCCGCCGTGGGACAGGGGGATACACCGGGGAGCTGTTTTTT
TRBD1	few	TRBJ2-5	TRBV30	CAWNTGTEETQYF	TGTGCCTGGAACACCGGGACAGAAGAGACCCAGTACTTC
NA	few	TRBJ1-1	TRBV27	CASSLYPGNTEAFF	TGTGCCAGCAGTTTATATCCAGGGAACACTGAAGCTTTCTTT
TRBD1	few	TRBJ2-1	TRBV10-3	CAISDRQGANNEQFF	TGTGCCATCAGTGACAGACAGGGGGCCAACAATGAGCAGTTCTTC
TRBD1	few	TRBJ2-7	TRBV11-2	CASSPGDSRSYEQYF	TGTGCCAGCAGCCCAGGGGACAGCCGCTCCTACGAGCAGTACTTC
NA	NA	TRBJ1-5	TRBV18	CASSLTGQLNQPQHF	TGTGCCAGCTCACTAACTGGACAGCTGAATCAGCCCCAGCATTTT
NA	NA	TRBJ1-5	TRBV29-1	CSVVGTNQPQHF	TGCAGCGTTGTTGGTACAAATCAGCCCCAGCATTTT
NA	few	TRBJ2-5	TRBV5-4	CASSLGGLPLKETQYF	TGTGCCAGCAGCTTGGGTGGGCTACCCCTTAAAGAGACCCAGTACTTC
TRBD2	few	TRBJ2-3	TRBV28	CASSLTGTSGIVGTDTQYF	TGTGCCAGCAGTCTAACCGGGACTAGCGGGATTGTGGGCACAGATACGCAGTATTTT